The 10 T cell receptor beta chains below were found in one sample sequenced in a study of blood T cell repertoires in COVID-19. The method was immunoSEQ multiplex PCR; TCRdb's version includes in-frame clones alone and lacks a portion of them. The sample holds some 300,000 clones, around 87% seen once. The source material was peripheral blood. Receptor source: a man in his 70s with acute or convalescent COVID-19.

This rearrangement joins TRBV18 to TRBJ2-4, with 7 bases lining up with TRBD2. CDR1 is KGHSH, CDR2 LQKENI, per germline. The CDR3 sequence is 16 residues long. Trimming at V came to 4 bases and at J to 1 base, leaving 7 bases not matched to a gene. The CDR3 protein is CASSLPGGSAKNIQYF. The CDR3 DNA is TGTGCCAGCTCACTCCCGGGAGGCTCTGCCAAAAACATTCAGTACTTC.

This clone was detected once. This rearrangement joins TRBV5-4 to TRBJ2-3; the match to TRBD2 covers 11 bases. Germline-derived CDR1 and CDR2 are SGHNT and YYREEE (reference sequence). With V trimmed by 4 bases and J by 3 bases, 7 bases remained unmatched. The CDR3 is 16 residues long. DNA for the CDR3: TGTGCCAGCAGCGCATTAGCGGGGGGGCTAACAGATACGCAGTATTTT. It is translated as CASSALAGGLTDTQYF.

The V gene is TRBV23-1, the J gene TRBJ2-7, with 9 bases fitting TRBD1. TRBV23-1 is classed as an ORF, of uncertain function. With 0 bases clipped from V and 4 bases from J, the junction kept 13 bases outside the gene matches. The CDR3 extends over 18 amino acids. The CDR3 DNA follows: TGCGCCAGCAGTCAATCAATGGTGAGGACAGGGGTCAGTTACGAGCAGTACTTC. As protein: CASSQSMVRTGVSYEQYF.

V is TRBV7-9 and J is TRBJ2-6; 8 bases match TRBD1. The CDR3 covers 16 residues. J lost 4 bases, V lost 5 bases, and 7 bases had no gene match. Germline V lookup: CDR1 SEHNR, CDR2 FQNEAQ (reference sequence). The chain's CDR3 is CASSPFRGRGANVLTF. For the CDR3, the DNA is TGTGCCAGCAGCCCGTTCAGGGGGCGAGGGGCCAACGTCCTGACTTTC.

The chain employs TRBV15 and TRBJ2-1, with no clear D. The CDR3 loop spans 13 amino acids. The V end lost 0 bases, the J end lost 3 bases, and 3 bases lay between the germline ends. Germline assignment: CDR1 LNHNV and CDR2 YYDKDF (reference sequence). The CDR3 is CATSREYYNEQFF. DNA for the CDR3: TGTGCCACCAGCAGAGAGTACTACAATGAGCAGTTCTTC.

The V call is TRBV3-1 (or the pseudogene TRBV3-2), the J call TRBJ1-6, with 7 bases lining up with TRBD1. CDR3 length equals 15 residues. Germline V gene lookup returns CDR1 LGHDT and CDR2 YNNKEL (reference sequence). V lost 7 bases, J lost 0 bases, and 3 bases stayed unmatched. The CDR3 region is CASNSGGSYNSPLHF. The DNA of the CDR3 is TGTGCCAGCAACTCAGGGGGCTCCTATAATTCACCCCTCCACTTT.

This chain joins TRBV11-2 and TRBJ2-1; D is possibly TRBD2 (5 bases). Trimming left V 5 bases short and J 12 bases short, with 17 bases between. Germline V gene lookup returns CDR1 SGHAT and CDR2 FQNNGV. This CDR3 has 13 amino acids. CDR3: CASSAMGGGTQFF. The CDR3 coding sequence is TGTGCCAGCAGCGCCATGGGTGGAGGCACGCAGTTCTTC.

The chain combines TRBV2 with TRBJ2-2; D not resolved. The ends were cut back, 5 bases at V and 2 bases at J, with 9 bases in the middle. Germline CDR1 SNHLY, CDR2 FYNNEI. The CDR3 has 14 residues. The CDR3 DNA sequence: TGTGCCAGCAGTTCCAGATTTAACACCGGGGAGCTGTTTTTT. Residues: CASSSRFNTGELFF. Based on the CDR3 plus reference TRBV2 and TRBJ2-2, the full variable domain is EPEVTQTPSHQVTQMGQEVILRCVPISNHLYFYWYRQILGQKVEFLVSFYNNEISEKSEIFDDQFSVERPDGSNFTLKIRSTKLEDSAMYFCASSSRFNTGELFFGEGSRLTVL.

This clone was detected only a few times. The chain combines TRBV9 with TRBJ1-3; 7 bases line up with TRBD1. The CDR3 consists of 15 residues. The ends lost 1 base at V and 6 bases at J; junction bases unmatched: 7. Germline V gives CDR1 SGDLS, CDR2 YYNGEE. The CDR3 region is CASSVTTGSPNTIYF. The CDR3 region has the DNA TGTGCCAGCAGCGTAACGACAGGGTCCCCAAACACCATATATTTT. Together with reference TRBV9 and TRBJ1-3, the CDR3 gives the full variable domain: DSGVTQTPKHLITATGQRVTLRCSPRSGDLSVYWYQQSLDQGLQFLIQYYNGEERAKGNILERFSAQQFPDLHSELNLSSLELGDSALYFCASSVTTGSPNTIYFGEGSWLTVV.

The chain couples TRBV9 to TRBJ2-1, with D perhaps matching TRBD1 (6 bases). The V and J ends lost 3 bases and 0 bases respectively, with 13 bases between them. The CDR3 has 16 residues. CDR1 and CDR2 from the germline V gene are SGDLS and YYNGEE. The CDR3 coding sequence is TGTGCCAGCAGCGCTGGGACGACAGGCTCCTACAATGAGCAGTTCTTC. Its protein product is CASSAGTTGSYNEQFF.